These T cell receptor beta chains were read from a single sample in a study of CD8+ T cells in alopecia areata. Sequencing was performed with immunoSEQ multiplex PCR; in TCRdb, only in-frame clones are kept and a portion is missing. The sample carries a few hundred thousand clones, around two fifths recorded once. This specimen consisted of CD4+ T cells sorted from blood, obtained around week 31, from a patient treated with tofacitinib. The receptors originated from a human donor with alopecia areata. The CDR3 runs from the conserved cysteine through the conserved F or W. The order of the fields is V gene, D gene, clone size, J gene, CDR3 length, CDR3 DNA, CDR3 protein. D genes are given only for firm matches. Clone size is shown for a subset of rows, as once, few, many or a class of expanded clone.

V gene: TRBV7-9; D gene: -; clone size: -; J gene: TRBJ1-2; CDR3 length: 11; CDR3 DNA: TGTGCCAGCAGCTTATTAATGGGCTACACCTTC; CDR3 protein: CASSLLMGYTF
V gene: TRBV6-1; D gene: -; clone size: -; J gene: TRBJ2-2; CDR3 length: 15; CDR3 DNA: TGTGCCACCCGGGGGTGGGGGTTCCGCACCGGGGAGCTGTTTTTT; CDR3 protein: CATRGWGFRTGELFF
V gene: TRBV30; D gene: -; clone size: -; J gene: TRBJ1-5; CDR3 length: 14; CDR3 DNA: TGTGCCTGGAACACCGGGGGGCGCAGTCAGCCCCAGCATTTT; CDR3 protein: CAWNTGGRSQPQHF
V gene: TRBV4-2; D gene: TRBD2; clone size: -; J gene: TRBJ2-7; CDR3 length: 17; CDR3 DNA: TGTGCCAGCAGCCAAGCGCTTGCTGCGGGGGAACACTACGAGCAGTACTTC; CDR3 protein: CASSQALAAGEHYEQYF
V gene: TRBV30; D gene: -; clone size: few; J gene: TRBJ2-6; CDR3 length: 15; CDR3 DNA: TGTGCCTGGAGAGATCGTAGGGAAGGGGCCAACGTCCTGACTTTC; CDR3 protein: CAWRDRREGANVLTF
V gene: TRBV7-2; D gene: TRBD2; clone size: many; J gene: TRBJ2-5; CDR3 length: 14; CDR3 DNA: TGTGCCAGCAGCGAGGGACTAGCTATTGAGACCCAGTACTTC; CDR3 protein: CASSEGLAIETQYF
V gene: TRBV14; D gene: -; clone size: many; J gene: TRBJ2-5; CDR3 length: 17; CDR3 DNA: TGTGCCAGCAGCCAAAAACCGGGCCACTTGCAGCAAGAGACCCAGTACTTC; CDR3 protein: CASSQKPGHLQQETQYF
V gene: TRBV5-4; D gene: -; clone size: -; J gene: TRBJ1-2; CDR3 length: 14; CDR3 DNA: TGTGCCAGCAGCTTGGCCCTCGTAGGGTATGGCTACACCTTC; CDR3 protein: CASSLALVGYGYTF
V gene: TRBV5-4; D gene: -; clone size: -; J gene: TRBJ2-1; CDR3 length: 13; CDR3 DNA: TGTGCCAGCAGCCCAGCTCCGGCCCGTGAGCAGTTCTTC; CDR3 protein: CASSPAPAREQFF
V gene: TRBV4-2; D gene: -; clone size: few; J gene: TRBJ2-1; CDR3 length: 13; CDR3 DNA: TGTGCCAGCAGCCAAGATCAGGCGGGCGAGCAGTTCTTC; CDR3 protein: CASSQDQAGEQFF
V gene: TRBV29-1; D gene: -; clone size: few; J gene: TRBJ1-1; CDR3 length: 12; CDR3 DNA: TGCAGCGGAGGACAGATGAACACTGAAGCTTTCTTT; CDR3 protein: CSGGQMNTEAFF
V gene: TRBV2; D gene: -; clone size: -; J gene: TRBJ2-7; CDR3 length: 14; CDR3 DNA: TGTGCCAGCACCGGAGGGAATCTCGGAGACGAGCAGTACTTC; CDR3 protein: CASTGGNLGDEQYF
V gene: TRBV29-1; D gene: -; clone size: -; J gene: TRBJ1-2; CDR3 length: 12; CDR3 DNA: TGCAGCGTAACTCACGGAATGGATGGCTACACCTTC; CDR3 protein: CSVTHGMDGYTF
V gene: TRBV5-6; D gene: -; clone size: -; J gene: TRBJ2-6; CDR3 length: 18; CDR3 DNA: TGTGCCAGCAGCTCCGTGGCGGCAGGGTACTCTGGGGCCAACGTCCTGACTTTC; CDR3 protein: CASSSVAAGYSGANVLTF
V gene: TRBV4-2; D gene: -; clone size: -; J gene: TRBJ2-6; CDR3 length: 17; CDR3 DNA: TGTGCCAGCAGCCAAGACCCAGGGGCCTCTGGGGCCAACGTCCTGACTTTC; CDR3 protein: CASSQDPGASGANVLTF
V gene: TRBV9; D gene: TRBD2; clone size: -; J gene: TRBJ2-1; CDR3 length: 15; CDR3 DNA: TGTGCCAGCAGCTATGGACTAGGCGGCTACAATGAGCAGTTCTTC; CDR3 protein: CASSYGLGGYNEQFF
V gene: TRBV5-1; D gene: -; clone size: -; J gene: TRBJ2-7; CDR3 length: 17; CDR3 DNA: TGCGCCAGCAGCCTTCCGGGGGGCGGCCTTAGCTCCTACGAGCAGTACTTC; CDR3 protein: CASSLPGGGLSSYEQYF
V gene: TRBV28; D gene: -; clone size: -; J gene: TRBJ1-6; CDR3 length: 16; CDR3 DNA: TGTGCCAGCAGCCCAGGCGCTGGGGGTCAGAATTCACCCCTCCACTTT; CDR3 protein: CASSPGAGGQNSPLHF
V gene: TRBV11-2; D gene: -; clone size: -; J gene: TRBJ2-7; CDR3 length: 12; CDR3 DNA: TGTGCCAGCAGCTTAGATCGCTACGAGCAGTACTTC; CDR3 protein: CASSLDRYEQYF
V gene: TRBV6-1; D gene: -; clone size: -; J gene: TRBJ2-7; CDR3 length: 11; CDR3 DNA: TGTGCCAGCAGTGAGGTGGGGGAGCAGTACTTC; CDR3 protein: CASSEVGEQYF
V gene: TRBV30; D gene: -; clone size: -; J gene: TRBJ1-5; CDR3 length: 13; CDR3 DNA: TGTGCCTGGAGTGGGCAGAGCAATCAGCCCCAGCATTTT; CDR3 protein: CAWSGQSNQPQHF
V gene: TRBV5-1; D gene: TRBD2; clone size: -; J gene: TRBJ2-1; CDR3 length: 18; CDR3 DNA: TGCGCCAGCAGCTTGGCTGGGACTAGCGGGGGGGCCTTAAATGAGCAGTTCTTC; CDR3 protein: CASSLAGTSGGALNEQFF
V gene: TRBV5-1; D gene: -; clone size: -; J gene: TRBJ1-1; CDR3 length: 16; CDR3 DNA: TGCGCCAGCAGCTTGGAACACAGGATTGTCGGCACTGAAGCTTTCTTT; CDR3 protein: CASSLEHRIVGTEAFF
V gene: TRBV4-1; D gene: -; clone size: -; J gene: TRBJ2-5; CDR3 length: 14; CDR3 DNA: TGCGCCAGCAGCCAAGATCGGGGTCGCGAGACCCAGTACTTC; CDR3 protein: CASSQDRGRETQYF
V gene: TRBV7-9; D gene: -; clone size: -; J gene: TRBJ1-5; CDR3 length: 15; CDR3 DNA: TGTGCCAGCAGCTTAGGAGTGGGCGGCAATCAGCCCCAGCATTTT; CDR3 protein: CASSLGVGGNQPQHF
V gene: TRBV30; D gene: -; clone size: -; J gene: TRBJ1-3; CDR3 length: 15; CDR3 DNA: TGTGCCTGGACCCCCGGACAGTCCTCTGGAAACACCATATATTTT; CDR3 protein: CAWTPGQSSGNTIYF
V gene: TRBV19; D gene: -; clone size: few; J gene: TRBJ2-1; CDR3 length: 13; CDR3 DNA: TGTGCCAGTAGTATCGATCTCTGGTATGAGCAGTTCTTC; CDR3 protein: CASSIDLWYEQFF
V gene: TRBV9; D gene: TRBD2; clone size: many; J gene: TRBJ2-5; CDR3 length: 17; CDR3 DNA: TGTGCCAGCAGCGTAGCTGAGGTAGCGGGAGGTGGAGAGACCCAGTACTTC; CDR3 protein: CASSVAEVAGGGETQYF
V gene: TRBV4-2; D gene: TRBD2; clone size: -; J gene: TRBJ2-1; CDR3 length: 15; CDR3 DNA: TGTGCCAGCAGCCAAGAGAGGGGACTAACCCATGAGCAGTTCTTC; CDR3 protein: CASSQERGLTHEQFF
V gene: TRBV7-3; D gene: -; clone size: few; J gene: TRBJ2-3; CDR3 length: 14; CDR3 DNA: TGTGCCAGCAGCTTAGGGGACCGGACAGATACGCAGTATTTT; CDR3 protein: CASSLGDRTDTQYF
V gene: TRBV5-1; D gene: -; clone size: -; J gene: TRBJ2-3; CDR3 length: 15; CDR3 DNA: TGCGCCAGCAGCCCGGCGGGGCCTGGCACAGATACGCAGTATTTT; CDR3 protein: CASSPAGPGTDTQYF
V gene: TRBV6-5; D gene: -; clone size: few; J gene: TRBJ1-5; CDR3 length: 15; CDR3 DNA: TGTGCCAGCAGATCCCCAGGGGACGGCAATCAGCCCCAGCATTTT; CDR3 protein: CASRSPGDGNQPQHF
V gene: TRBV5-1; D gene: TRBD1; clone size: -; J gene: TRBJ2-5; CDR3 length: 14; CDR3 DNA: TGCGCCAGCAGCAGAGGACAGGGCCAAGAGACCCAGTACTTC; CDR3 protein: CASSRGQGQETQYF
V gene: TRBV7-9; D gene: TRBD1; clone size: few; J gene: TRBJ1-2; CDR3 length: 17; CDR3 DNA: TGTGCCAGCAGCTCTCGGACAGGGGATATCGTAAACTATGGCTACACCTTC; CDR3 protein: CASSSRTGDIVNYGYTF
V gene: TRBV5-1; D gene: -; clone size: few; J gene: TRBJ2-3; CDR3 length: 14; CDR3 DNA: TGCGCCAGCAGCTTGATGAGACCCACAGATACGCAGTATTTT; CDR3 protein: CASSLMRPTDTQYF
V gene: TRBV5-1; D gene: -; clone size: few; J gene: TRBJ2-1; CDR3 length: 13; CDR3 DNA: TGCGCCAGCAGCCGGGGAGCCTCCAATGAGCAGTTCTTC; CDR3 protein: CASSRGASNEQFF
V gene: TRBV5-1; D gene: -; clone size: -; J gene: TRBJ1-2; CDR3 length: 19; CDR3 DNA: TGCGCCAGCAGCCCTAACCCCCTGAGATTTGGCCAGTCGGACTATGGCTACACCTTC; CDR3 protein: CASSPNPLRFGQSDYGYTF